Below are 23 T cell receptor beta chains sequenced from a single sample in a study of naive and memory T cell subsets. Two oligonucleotides, mixed equimolar, formed the beta constant-region primer covering TRBC1 and TRBC2. Ligated cDNA was amplified by four rounds of PCR with nested alpha and beta constant-region primers and SP2. TCRdb processed the UMI-ligation and nested PCR reads anew with MiXCR; each CDR3 protein has one entry. The table includes around 130,000 distinct CDR3 sequences, 36% detected once. Sequencing input: central memory CD4+ T cells from blood. The source is a human donor in good health.

This chain uses TRBV11-3 with TRBJ2-5; 14 bases agree with TRBD2. Germline-derived CDR1 and CDR2 are SGHNT and YENEEA. V lost 5 bases and J lost 2; bases outside the gene matches: 10. The CDR3 is 18 residues long. The CDR3 loop reads CASSTGLAGGSGQETQYF. For the CDR3, the DNA is TGTGCCAGCAGCACCGGACTAGCGGGAGGTTCAGGACAAGAGACCCAGTACTTC.

This sequence joins TRBV25-1 and TRBJ2-7, with TRBD1 identical over 10 bases. With V trimmed by 6 bases and J by 5 bases, 7 bases remained unmatched. The CDR3 runs 14 residues. The germline CDR1 and CDR2 sequences are MGHDK and SYGVNS. The CDR3 region is CASRDDRGRHEQYF. The CDR3 DNA is TGTGCCAGCAGGGACGACAGGGGGCGACACGAGCAGTACTTC.

This clonotype has just a few counts. V and J are TRBV14 and TRBJ1-1; D is perhaps TRBD1 (5 bases). V dropped 3 bases and J dropped 2 bases, with 16 bases sitting between them. Germline V CDR1 and CDR2: SGHDN, FVKESK. The CDR3 loop spans 16 amino acids. CDR3 coding DNA: TGTGCCAGCAGCCAGGGACTAACCGCAAGCAACACTGAAGCTTTCTTT. Translating gives CASSQGLTASNTEAFF.

This clonotype was recorded once. This chain joins TRBV9 and TRBJ2-2, with TRBD2 identical over 11 bases. The CDR3 has 16 amino acids. From germline, CDR1 is SGDLS and CDR2 YYNGEE. V shed 4 bases and J 4 bases; nucleotides not matched to a gene: 6. CDR3 sequence: CASSPTSGSSTGELFF. CDR3 in DNA: TGTGCCAGCAGCCCAACTAGCGGGAGCTCCACCGGGGAGCTGTTTTTT. Combining the CDR3 with reference TRBV9 and TRBJ2-2 gives the whole variable domain DSGVTQTPKHLITATGQRVTLRCSPRSGDLSVYWYQQSLDQGLQFLIQYYNGEERAKGNILERFSAQQFPDLHSELNLSSLELGDSALYFCASSPTSGSSTGELFFGEGSRLTVL.

This chain connects TRBV14 to TRBJ1-4; D is ambiguous. This CDR3 region has 18 residues. Germline V gene data show CDR1 as SGHDN and CDR2 as FVKESK. Trimming took 1 base from V and 7 from J, leaving 22 bases between them. CDR3 residues: CASSQVKRSGRIGEKLFF. As DNA, the CDR3 is TGTGCCAGCAGCCAAGTTAAAAGGAGCGGGCGGATAGGTGAAAAACTGTTTTTT.

This clonotype was counted ten times or more. For the CDR3, the DNA is TGTGCCAGCAGCTTCCTAGCGGGACCCACCGGGGAGCTGTTTTTT. Translated: CASSFLAGPTGELFF. The rearrangement uses TRBV11-2 and TRBJ2-2; TRBD2 aligns across 9 bases. This CDR3 comprises 15 residues. The germline V gene encodes CDR1 SGHAT and CDR2 FQNNGV. Germline trimming cut 3 bases from V and 4 bases from J; bases unmatched to any gene: 3.

The gene calls are TRBV7-2 and TRBJ1-3, with a possible D match to TRBD1 (5 bases). V was shortened by 3 bases and J by 0 bases, with 12 bases between the two germline ends. CDR3 length equals 16 residues. The germline gives CDR1 SGHTA, CDR2 FQGNSA. CDR3 protein: CASSFLGLSSGNTIYF. The CDR3 bases are TGTGCCAGCAGCTTTCTGGGACTTTCCTCTGGAAACACCATATATTTT. The entire variable domain, with the rest obtained from reference TRBV7-2 and TRBJ1-3, is as follows: GAGVSQSPSNKVTEKGKDVELRCDPISGHTALYWYRQSLGQGLEFLIYFQGNSAPDKSGLPSDRFSAERTGGSVSTLTIQRTQQEDSAVYLCASSFLGLSSGNTIYFGEGSWLTVV.

This clonotype turned up a few times. The chain has TRBV28 and TRBJ2-5; TRBD1 agrees at 9 bases. Germline lookup yields CDR1 MDHEN and CDR2 SYDVKM. V was clipped by 5 bases and J by 4 bases; unmatched bases: 5. This CDR3 has 14 amino acids. CDR3 residues: CASSPWTGAETQYF. The CDR3 coding sequence is TGTGCCAGCAGTCCCTGGACAGGGGCAGAGACCCAGTACTTC.

The V call is TRBV2, the J call TRBJ2-5; D remains unclear. Trimming left V 6 bases short and J 2 bases short, with 16 bases between. CDR1 is SNHLY, CDR2 FYNNEI, per germline. This CDR3 spans 15 amino acids. CDR3 amino acids: CASRAGPLGQETQYF. CDR3 coding DNA: TGTGCCAGCAGGGCCGGGCCGTTGGGACAAGAGACCCAGTACTTC.

V usage is TRBV20-1 and J usage is TRBJ2-5; no firm D call. The CDR3 loop spans 11 amino acids. Trimming shortened V by 6 bases and J by 4 bases, and 9 bases separated the two germline ends. CDR1 DFQATT and CDR2 SNEGSKA come from the germline V gene (reference sequence). CDR3 region: CSARKVETQYF. CDR3 nucleotide sequence: TGCAGTGCCAGAAAAGTAGAGACCCAGTACTTC.

The chain carries TRBV2 and TRBJ1-1, with D perhaps matching TRBD1 (5 bases). Germline CDR1 and CDR2: SNHLY and FYNNEI. CDR3 length: 11 amino acids. Trimming pared 6 bases from V and 7 bases from J, leaving 9 bases between. CDR3 sequence: CASRYGGEAFF. The CDR3, as DNA: TGTGCCAGCAGGTATGGGGGTGAAGCTTTCTTT.

This clonotype was observed a few times. CDR3 sequence: CASSSRDRGFNEQFF. CDR3 bases: TGTGCCAGCAGTAGCCGGGACAGGGGGTTTAATGAGCAGTTCTTC. The V call is TRBV2, the J call TRBJ2-1, with 11 bases identical to TRBD1. This CDR3 has 15 residues. Germline V gene data show CDR1 as SNHLY and CDR2 as FYNNEI. The ends lost 5 bases at V and 7 bases at J; junction bases unmatched: 7. Based on the CDR3 plus reference TRBV2 and TRBJ2-1, the full variable domain is EPEVTQTPSHQVTQMGQEVILRCVPISNHLYFYWYRQILGQKVEFLVSFYNNEISEKSEIFDDQFSVERPDGSNFTLKIRSTKLEDSAMYFCASSSRDRGFNEQFFGPGTRLTVL.

This clonotype was picked up a small number of times. The chain uses TRBV28 and TRBJ2-1; 7 positions agree with TRBD2. V was clipped by 4 bases and J by 2 bases; unmatched bases: 11. Germline values: CDR1 MDHEN, CDR2 SYDVKM. This CDR3 region has 17 residues. The CDR3 DNA follows: TGTGCCAGCAGTTCGCAGAAAATGACTAGCACCTACAATGAGCAGTTCTTC. It is translated as CASSSQKMTSTYNEQFF. The full variable domain, in which reference TRBV28 and TRBJ2-1 provide the parts outside the CDR3, is DVKVTQSSRYLVKRTGEKVFLECVQDMDHENMFWYRQDPGLGLRLIYFSYDVKMKEKGDIPEGYSVSREKKERFSLILESASTNQTSMYLCASSSQKMTSTYNEQFFGPGTRLTVL.

The CDR3 bases are TGTGCCAGCAGCCAATTTGGGACAGGAAATCAGCCCCAGCATTTT. It encodes CASSQFGTGNQPQHF. The V call is TRBV3-1, the J call TRBJ1-5; 8 bases match TRBD1. This CDR3 is built from 15 residues. Losses at the gene ends were 2 bases for V and 4 bases for J; bases not matched to a gene: 4. Germline V gene lookup returns CDR1 LGHDT and CDR2 YNNKEL (reference sequence).

V usage is TRBV5-3 and J usage is TRBJ2-3; 7 nucleotides match TRBD1. TRBV5-3 is sorted into the ORF group, with uncertain function. This CDR3 has 15 amino acids. The J segment lost 1 base and the V segment lost 4 bases, leaving 6 bases of the junction unmatched. CDR3 sequence: CARSPRTGRTDTQYF. The CDR3 nucleotides are TGTGCCAGAAGCCCTAGGACAGGCCGCACAGATACGCAGTATTTT.

This clonotype occurred many times. This chain joins TRBV7-9 and TRBJ2-2; 10 nucleotides agree with TRBD1. Looked up from germline, CDR1 is SEHNR and CDR2 is FQNEAQ (reference sequence). Germline trimming cut 4 bases from V and 2 bases from J; bases unmatched to any gene: 4. The CDR3 covers 16 residues. The CDR3 protein is CASSSRDRGNTGELFF. Written as DNA, the CDR3 is TGTGCCAGCAGCTCGAGGGACAGGGGAAACACCGGGGAGCTGTTTTTT.

The chain uses TRBV6-5 and TRBJ1-3; D is unresolved. Germline assignment: CDR1 MNHEY and CDR2 SVGAGI. V lost 6 bases, J lost 3 bases, and 9 bases lay in between. The CDR3 totals 13 residues. In nucleotides, the CDR3 is TGTGCCAGCAGGGATAGATATGGAAACACCATATATTTT. Translating gives CASRDRYGNTIYF.

The chain recombines TRBV10-3 with TRBJ2-1; 8 bases agree with TRBD2. Germline V lookup: CDR1 ENHRY, CDR2 SYGVKD. The junction had 3 bases not matched to a gene; V was cut back by 9 bases and J by 5 bases. The CDR3 consists of 12 residues. The CDR3: CAMGLGDNEQFF. CDR3 coding DNA: TGTGCCATGGGACTAGGGGACAATGAGCAGTTCTTC.

The rearrangement links TRBV5-5 to TRBJ2-7, with D perhaps being TRBD1 or TRBD2 (5 bases each). From germline, CDR1 is SGHKS and CDR2 YYEKEE (reference sequence). This CDR3 is 14 amino acids long. V lost 0 bases and J 3 bases, leaving 10 bases between the germline ends. The CDR3 spells CASSLAWDVYEQYF. The DNA for the CDR3 is TGTGCCAGCAGCTTGGCCTGGGACGTCTACGAGCAGTACTTC.

The V call is TRBV28, the J call TRBJ1-1; D uncertain. Germline V CDR1 and CDR2: MDHEN, SYDVKM. Trimming cost V 3 bases and J 11 bases, with 10 bases left between them. The CDR3 length is 11 residues. Here the CDR3 reads CASSFFPVAFF. The DNA for the CDR3 is TGTGCCAGCAGTTTCTTCCCGGTGGCTTTCTTT.

DNA of the CDR3: TGCAGTGGCGGGGCAAAAGAGACCCAGTACTTC. It specifies CSGGAKETQYF. The rearrangement uses TRBV20-1 and TRBJ2-5, with D perhaps matching TRBD2 (6 bases). CDR1 is DFQATT and CDR2 is SNEGSKA in the germline V gene (reference sequence). Between the trimmed V and J ends, which lost 7 bases and 3 bases, there was a span of 9 bases. The CDR3 totals 11 residues.

Ten or more counts support this clonotype. The rearrangement joins TRBV4-3 to TRBJ2-1; D unclear. The V end lost 4 bases, the J end lost 7 bases, and 14 bases lay between the germline ends. Germline V lookup: CDR1 LGHNA, CDR2 YSLEER. There are 14 residues in the CDR3. CDR3 in DNA: TGCGCCAGCAGCCCAAACACCGGGCCAAATGAGCAGTTCTTC. The encoded protein is CASSPNTGPNEQFF.

Only a few counts were recorded for this clonotype. The chain couples TRBV6-2 or TRBV6-3 to TRBJ1-1; 7 bases map to TRBD1. The CDR3 sequence is 15 residues long. CDR1 and CDR2 from the germline V gene are MNHEY and SVGEGT. V was clipped by 2 bases and J by 1 base; unmatched bases: 4. This CDR3 reads CASSYPTGRNTEAFF. In nucleotides, the CDR3 is TGTGCCAGCAGTTACCCGACAGGGAGGAACACTGAAGCTTTCTTT.